The 32 T cell receptor beta chains reported below all come from one sample, sequenced in a study of T cell repertoires in cytomegalovirus infection. MiXCR, applied by TCRdb to the reads, yields one record per CDR3 protein. The table has approximately 310,000 distinct CDR3 sequences, 20% to 30% seen once. Their cognate antigens are unknown. Here the sequenced sample was cultured PBMCs, taken from culture after CMV antigen stimulation. These receptors came from a human donor in good health (CMV status not recorded). Some clones in this sample may be carry-over from other donors' samples.

The rearrangement joins TRBV7-6 to TRBJ2-3, with D possibly being TRBD1 or TRBD2 (5 bases each). Per germline, CDR1 SGHVS and CDR2 FNYEAQ. Trimming removed 5 bases from V and 6 bases from J, with 15 bases in between. The CDR3 loop spans 14 amino acids. The CDR3 DNA reads as TGTGCCAGCAGCACCTCGGGGACCCAGGATACGCAGTATTTT. Residues: CASSTSGTQDTQYF.

This clonotype occurred many times. The chain couples TRBV7-2 to TRBJ2-6; D could derive from TRBD1 or TRBD2 (5 bases each). Between the trimmed V and J ends, which lost 6 bases and 4 bases, there was a span of 16 bases. The CDR3 has 16 amino acids. Germline CDR1 reads SGHTA; CDR2 reads FQGNSA. This CDR3 is CASRPGPNPGANVLTF. CDR3 DNA sequence: TGTGCCAGCAGGCCGGGACCCAACCCCGGGGCCAACGTCCTGACTTTC.

This clonotype showed up just once. The chain has TRBV20-1 and TRBJ2-2; no clear D. In germline, CDR1 is DFQATT, CDR2 SNEGSKA (reference sequence). Trimming shortened V by 5 bases and J by 1 base, and 8 bases separated the two germline ends. The CDR3 is 13 amino acids. The CDR3 sequence: CSARPRNTGELFF. In DNA form, the CDR3 reads TGCAGTGCTCGACCTCGGAACACCGGGGAGCTGTTTTTT.

The chain is built from TRBV6-1 and TRBJ2-1, with a weak D call TRBD2 (6 bases). This CDR3 contains 15 residues. Germline loops: CDR1 MNHNS, CDR2 SASEGT. The germline V and J ends were trimmed by 6 bases and 2 bases, with 14 bases remaining between them. In DNA, the CDR3 is TGTGCCAGCAGCCCGGGAGCAAGAACCTACAATGAGCAGTTCTTC. Translated: CASSPGARTYNEQFF.

This clonotype was observed many times. The chain recombines TRBV29-1 with TRBJ2-3, with 7 bases aligning to TRBD2. There are 15 residues in the CDR3. After removal of 4 bases from V and 5 bases from J, the junction contained 12 bases not matched to a gene. Germline values: CDR1 SQVTM, CDR2 ANQGSEA. The CDR3 spells CSVGAGWEGQDTQYF. The CDR3 bases are TGCAGCGTTGGCGCCGGGTGGGAGGGCCAAGATACGCAGTATTTT.

The chain carries TRBV24-1 and TRBJ2-3, with D unclear. CDR1 and CDR2 (germline): KGHDR, SFDVKD. The CDR3 runs to 15 residues. Trimming left V 2 bases short and J 1 base short, with 9 bases between. The DNA of the CDR3 is TGTGCCACCAGTGATTGGGAAAGGGGCACAGATACGCAGTATTTT. Its protein product is CATSDWERGTDTQYF.

The rearrangement joins TRBV9 to TRBJ1-2; 8 bases agree with TRBD1. CDR3 length equals 15 residues. V shed 3 bases and J 7 bases; nucleotides not matched to a gene: 11. CDR1 SGDLS and CDR2 YYNGEE come from the germline V gene. The CDR3 DNA follows: TGTGCCAGCAGCGCCCAGGGACAGGTTGTGGGTGGCTACACCTTC. Amino acid sequence: CASSAQGQVVGGYTF.

This clonotype was recorded many times. The J gene is TRBJ1-1, the V gene TRBV7-2, with 9 bases matching TRBD1. The CDR3 extends over 14 amino acids. Germline trimming cut 7 bases from V and 11 bases from J; bases unmatched to any gene: 14. Per the germline V gene, CDR1 is SGHTA and CDR2 is FQGNSA. CDR3 coding DNA: TGTGCCAGCACCCCGGGACAGGGCAACTTTAGGGCTTTCTTT. Protein sequence: CASTPGQGNFRAFF. Looking up the rest from reference TRBV7-2 and TRBJ1-1 gives the full variable domain: GAGVSQSPSNKVTEKGKDVELRCDPISGHTALYWYRQSLGQGLEFLIYFQGNSAPDKSGLPSDRFSAERTGGSVSTLTIQRTQQEDSAVYLCASTPGQGNFRAFFGQGTRLTVV.

The table lists this clonotype with many counts. The chain employs TRBV7-2 and TRBJ2-7; TRBD1 or TRBD2 may be the D gene (6 bases each). V gave up 1 base and J gave up 5 bases, with 12 bases separating them. This CDR3 has 14 amino acids. Germline CDR1 and CDR2: SGHTA and FQGNSA. The CDR3 sequence: CASSLVGGGDEQYF. DNA of the CDR3: TGTGCCAGCAGCTTAGTCGGAGGGGGAGACGAGCAGTACTTC. Variable domain in full (rest from reference TRBV7-2 and TRBJ2-7): GAGVSQSPSNKVTEKGKDVELRCDPISGHTALYWYRQSLGQGLEFLIYFQGNSAPDKSGLPSDRFSAERTGGSVSTLTIQRTQQEDSAVYLCASSLVGGGDEQYFGPGTRLTVT.

This clonotype was counted a few times. J is TRBJ2-7 and V is TRBV12-3 or TRBV12-4; D may be TRBD1 or TRBD2 (6 bases each). The CDR3 contains 13 residues. The V and J ends lost 5 bases and 6 bases respectively, with 14 bases between them. The CDR3 sequence: CASSPDGGGEQYF. CDR3 bases: TGTGCCAGCAGTCCTGACGGGGGCGGCGAGCAGTACTTC.

The sample holds one count of this clonotype. J is TRBJ2-2 and V is TRBV24-1; 7 bases map to TRBD2. Germline CDR1 is KGHDR and CDR2 is SFDVKD. The CDR3 consists of 15 residues. Trimming cost V 4 bases and J 4 bases; bases outside gene matches: 5. CDR3: CATSDWRERTGELFF. The CDR3 DNA reads TGTGCCACCAGTGACTGGCGGGAGCGCACCGGGGAGCTGTTTTTT.

This clonotype was counted only a few times. The chain has TRBV7-9 and TRBJ1-2; 11 bases fit TRBD1. The CDR3 has 16 residues. Trimming took 5 bases from V and 2 from J; bases not matched to a gene: 7. Germline V gene sequence: CDR1 SEHNR, CDR2 FQNEAQ (reference sequence). CDR3 nucleotides: TGTGCCAGCAGCGCCCGGGACAGGGGGGTAAACTATGGCTACACCTTC. Translated, it gives CASSARDRGVNYGYTF.

In this sample, this clonotype turned up a few times. The chain uses TRBV7-2 and TRBJ2-7; D not resolved. Trimming removed 5 bases at V and 0 bases at J, with 8 bases between. The CDR3 loop spans 13 amino acids. Germline CDR1 SGHTA, CDR2 FQGNSA. CDR3 bases: TGTGCCAGCAGCCGAACCGACTCCTACGAGCAGTACTTC. Translating gives CASSRTDSYEQYF.

This clonotype has only a few counts. J is TRBJ1-4 and V is TRBV7-8; D may be TRBD1 (6 bases). This CDR3 has 14 residues. Trimming removed 3 bases at V and 4 bases at J, with 9 bases between. In germline, CDR1 is SGHVS, CDR2 FQNEAQ. The CDR3 here is CASSLGHRNEKLFF. The CDR3, as DNA: TGTGCCAGCAGCTTGGGACATCGTAATGAAAAACTGTTTTTT.

V and J are TRBV7-9 and TRBJ2-7; D ambiguous. Germline CDR1 is SEHNR and CDR2 is FQNEAQ (reference sequence). The CDR3 contains 12 residues. The V gene lost 3 bases and the J gene lost 8 bases, with 11 bases spanning the gap. CDR3 loop: CASSFNGGKQYF. The CDR3, as DNA: TGTGCCAGCAGCTTCAATGGCGGCAAGCAGTACTTC.

This clonotype appeared many times. The genes are TRBV10-3 and TRBJ1-3; D is uncertain. Trimming stripped 5 bases from V and 4 bases from J, with 12 bases between. Germline values: CDR1 ENHRY, CDR2 SYGVKD. This CDR3 is built from 14 residues. CDR3 loop: CAISSLRRGNTIYF. The CDR3 DNA reads as TGTGCCATCAGTTCTCTACGGAGGGGAAACACCATATATTTT.

The chain carries TRBV7-2 and TRBJ2-1, with 10 bases fitting TRBD2. J lost 0 bases, V lost 5 bases, and 7 bases had no gene match. The V gene's germline CDR1 is SGHTA and CDR2 FQGNSA. This CDR3 spans 17 amino acids. DNA for the CDR3: TGTGCCAGCAGCGGACGTAGCGGGAGGCACTCCTACAATGAGCAGTTCTTC. As protein: CASSGRSGRHSYNEQFF.

This clonotype was recorded once. V usage is TRBV5-8 and J usage is TRBJ1-1; possible D gene TRBD1, 6 bases. This CDR3 is built from 14 residues. V gave up 3 bases and J gave up 5 bases, with 14 bases separating them. Looked up from germline, CDR1 is SGHTS and CDR2 is YDEGEE. CDR3 region: CASSWTTGRTEAFF. The CDR3 bases are TGTGCCAGCAGCTGGACCACAGGGAGAACTGAAGCTTTCTTT.

V gene TRBV28 combines with J gene TRBJ1-6, with 7 bases lining up with TRBD1. V trimming: 5 bases; J trimming: 10 bases; junction bases outside the gene matches: 11. The V gene's germline CDR1 is MDHEN and CDR2 SYDVKM. The CDR3 runs to 15 residues. CDR3 protein: CASSLTGEGGSPLHF. Here the CDR3 DNA reads TGTGCCAGCAGTCTAACAGGGGAGGGAGGATCACCCCTCCACTTT.

This clonotype has a handful of counts. The CDR3 DNA is TGTGCCAGCAGTTATCCGGACAAAGTCGCTAACTATGGCTACACCTTC. It specifies CASSYPDKVANYGYTF. The genes are TRBV6-2 or TRBV6-3 and TRBJ1-2, with D possibly matching TRBD1 (5 bases). Trimming removed 3 bases at V and 0 bases at J, with 14 bases between. Germline assignment: CDR1 MNHEY and CDR2 SVGEGT. The CDR3 consists of 16 residues.

This clonotype was observed at least ten times. This chain joins TRBV7-2 and TRBJ2-7; 10 bases are shared with TRBD2. Germline V CDR1 and CDR2: SGHTA, FQGNSA. This CDR3 has 17 amino acids. V was pared by 5 bases and J by 2 bases, with 12 bases of the junction left unmatched. DNA of the CDR3: TGTGCCAGCAGCCTCGGGGTACTAGCGGGATTTCCCTACGAGCAGTACTTC. Its protein product is CASSLGVLAGFPYEQYF.

This clonotype was counted a few times. The J gene is TRBJ2-7, the V gene TRBV6-6; 9 nucleotides align to TRBD1. This CDR3 spans 15 amino acids. After removal of 0 bases from V and 3 bases from J, the junction contained 3 bases not matched to a gene. CDR1 is MNHNY, CDR2 SVGAGI, per germline (reference sequence). CDR3 protein: CASSYSGQGRYEQYV. DNA of the CDR3: TGTGCCAGCAGTTACTCGGGACAGGGTCGCTACGAGCAGTACGTC.

In this sample, this clonotype turned up a few times. The chain employs TRBV6-1 and TRBJ2-7; 10 nucleotides agree with TRBD2. With 7 bases clipped from V and 4 bases from J, the junction kept 7 bases outside the gene matches. Germline loops: CDR1 MNHNS, CDR2 SASEGT. The CDR3 length is 14 residues. For the CDR3, the DNA is TGTGCCAGCACCGAAGGACTAGCGGTTTACGAGCAGTACTTC. Residues: CASTEGLAVYEQYF.

This clonotype was detected many times. V gene TRBV7-2 combines with J gene TRBJ1-2, with D maybe TRBD1 (5 bases). The V gene's germline CDR1 is SGHTA and CDR2 FQGNSA. The V end was cut by 4 bases, the J end by 8 bases, with 17 bases between. The CDR3 totals 14 residues. The chain's CDR3 is CASSSGRRGEGYTF. In nucleotides, the CDR3 is TGTGCCAGCAGCTCCGGACGGAGGGGTGAAGGCTACACCTTC.

This clonotype has a handful of counts. This chain uses TRBV19 with TRBJ1-2, with D perhaps TRBD1 (5 bases). The germline V gene has CDR1 LNHDA and CDR2 SQIVND (reference sequence). Between the trimmed V and J ends, which lost 5 bases and 5 bases, there was a span of 18 bases. The CDR3 spans 15 residues. The CDR3 DNA reads as TGTGCCAGTAGTTCCGGACATCCCCTTCCTTATGGCTACACCTTC. Translating it yields CASSSGHPLPYGYTF.

This clonotype was detected many times. The rearrangement uses TRBV7-4 and TRBJ1-5, with 8 bases matching TRBD1. The CDR3 loop spans 18 amino acids. V was pared by 7 bases and J by 2 bases, with 16 bases of the junction left unmatched. Germline V gene sequence: CDR1 SGHVT, CDR2 SQSDAQ. CDR3 protein: CASILGNRGFVCNQPQHF. Written as DNA, the CDR3 is TGTGCCAGCATCTTGGGGAACAGGGGGTTTGTTTGCAATCAGCCCCAGCATTTT.

This clonotype was found a few times. The chain combines TRBV12-3 or TRBV12-4 with TRBJ2-7; TRBD1 matches at 7 bases. V gave up 6 bases and J gave up 5 bases; unmatched junction bases: 10. The CDR3 extends over 14 amino acids. The CDR3 DNA sequence: TGTGCCAGCAGCCCACTCGACAGGGCCCACGAGCAGTACTTC. The encoded protein is CASSPLDRAHEQYF.

Concerning this clonotype: A read error may produce the germline difference seen at one junction end. The rearrangement links TRBV6-6 to TRBJ2-4, with 9 positions matching TRBD1. The CDR3 runs 12 residues. CDR1 is MNHNY and CDR2 is SVGAGI in the germline V gene (reference sequence). CDR3 region: CASSYSMGQGAF. DNA for the CDR3: TGTGCCAGCAGTTACTCTATGGGACAGGGAGCCTTC.

In its sample, this clonotype was seen a few times. The rearrangement joins TRBV11-2 to TRBJ2-7; 16 bases are shared with TRBD2. Germline values: CDR1 SGHAT, CDR2 FQNNGV. The CDR3 spans 18 residues. V gave up 5 bases and J gave up 6 bases; unmatched junction bases: 13. Here the CDR3 reads CASSALKGTSGRAGEQYV. The CDR3 bases are TGTGCCAGCAGCGCACTCAAAGGGACTAGCGGGAGGGCCGGCGAGCAGTACGTC.

The chain recombines TRBV5-6 with TRBJ1-1; tentatively, D is TRBD1 (5 bases). The germline V and J ends were trimmed by 0 bases and 6 bases, with 18 bases remaining between them. The germline V gene encodes CDR1 SGHDT and CDR2 YYEEEE. This CDR3 has 16 amino acids. This chain's CDR3 is CASSLVGGRHDAEAFF. The CDR3 nucleotides are TGTGCCAGCAGCTTGGTGGGGGGACGACACGACGCTGAAGCTTTCTTT. Supplemented by reference TRBV5-6 and TRBJ1-1, the full variable domain reads DAGVTQSPTHLIKTRGQQVTLRCSPKSGHDTVSWYQQALGQGPQFIFQYYEEEERQRGNFPDRFSGHQFPNYSSELNVNALLLGDSALYLCASSLVGGRHDAEAFFGQGTRLTVV.

This clonotype was seen ten or more times. The chain is built from TRBV6-2 or TRBV6-3 and TRBJ1-1, with no clear D. The CDR3 is 15 amino acids. Germline assignment: CDR1 MNHEY and CDR2 SVGEGT. Trimming stripped 0 bases from V and 8 bases from J, with 16 bases between. CDR3 sequence reads: CASSYSSIDRGEAFF. CDR3 DNA: TGTGCCAGCAGTTACTCATCCATTGACCGAGGAGAAGCTTTCTTT.

The J gene is TRBJ2-1, the V gene TRBV5-1; D gene unclear. Germline assignment: CDR1 SGHRS and CDR2 YFSETQ. CDR3 length: 15 amino acids. The V gene lost 0 bases and the J gene lost 6 bases, with 13 bases spanning the gap. CDR3 coding DNA: TGCGCCAGCAGCTTGGCTCTCCCCTCGGTCAATGAGCAGTTCTTC. This gives the protein CASSLALPSVNEQFF.